Listed here is a single T cell receptor beta chain. Its antigen remains unknown. This entry comes from a study of cytomegalovirus exposure and HLA in healthy donors. On the study more broadly: In an earlier analysis, 95 million to 140 million unique TCR beta sequences were found from approximately 170 million T cells. Whole-study findings and limits: Being productive about 87% or about 30% of the time was typical of most TCR beta V segments in an earlier analysis. Some TCR beta chains (roughly 150 of them) were listed as cytomegalovirus-associated.

The germline CDR1 and CDR2 sequences are LNHDA and SQIVND (reference sequence). V lost 3 bases to trimming and J lost 0 bases, with 11 bases between them. The CDR3 has 15 residues. PCR primers comprised 60 Vbeta and 13 Jbeta primers. Clones were sequenced by immunoSEQ multiplex PCR, and TCRdb holds only the in-frame ones, with some missing. Listed are 55,000 to 75,000 clones; roughly 4% falls within the top ten. This chain connects TRBV19 to TRBJ1-1; perhaps TRBD1 as D (5 bases). The receptor's source is a male donor in good health and CMV-seronegative. Sequenced material: PBMCs. CDR3 DNA: TGTGCCAGTAGTATGGGGAGGGACCTGAACACTGAAGCTTTCTTT. Translation: CASSMGRDLNTEAFF.